This TCR beta chain is from a study of cytomegalovirus exposure and HLA in healthy donors. Study-level points and caveats: Earlier analysis found most TCR beta V segments productive about 87% or about 30% of the time. The study designated 160 or so TCR beta chains cytomegalovirus-associated. It was likely that a cluster of highly shared sequence variants was a sequencing artifact.

Remarks on this clone: Its antigen is currently unknown.

Primers included in the PCR were 60 Vbeta and 13 Jbeta primers. Sequencing was performed with immunoSEQ multiplex PCR; in TCRdb, only in-frame clones are kept and a portion is missing. The repertoire includes roughly 150,000 clones, roughly three quarters of them detected once, and 3% to 4% sits in the top ten. The germline gives CDR1 MNHEY, CDR2 SMNVEV (reference sequence). V trimming: 6 bases; J trimming: 3 bases; junction bases outside the gene matches: 18. This CDR3 is 18 amino acids long. Sequencing used PBMCs. This TCR was sampled from a male donor in good health and CMV-seronegative. The V call is TRBV27, the J call TRBJ2-3; the match to TRBD1 covers 7 bases. The CDR3 protein is CASSLIPRQGLQTDTQYF. CDR3 nucleotides: TGTGCCAGCAGCCTCATACCTCGACAGGGCCTACAAACAGATACGCAGTATTTT.